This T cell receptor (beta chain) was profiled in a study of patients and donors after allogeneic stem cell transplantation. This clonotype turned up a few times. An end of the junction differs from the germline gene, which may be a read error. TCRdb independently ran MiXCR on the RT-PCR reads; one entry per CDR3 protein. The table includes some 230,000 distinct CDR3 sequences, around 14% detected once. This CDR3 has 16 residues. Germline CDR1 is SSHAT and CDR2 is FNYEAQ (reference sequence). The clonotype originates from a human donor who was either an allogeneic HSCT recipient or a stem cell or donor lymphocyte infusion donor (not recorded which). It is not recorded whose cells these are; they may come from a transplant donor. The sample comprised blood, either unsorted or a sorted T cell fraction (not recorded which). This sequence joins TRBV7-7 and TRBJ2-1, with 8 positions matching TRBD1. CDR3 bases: TGTGCTAGCAGCACGAACCTCGGACAGGGAATGGGTGAGCAGTTCTTC. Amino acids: CASSTNLGQGMGEQFF.